This T cell receptor (beta chain) was sequenced during a study of shared clonotypes between healthy human individuals (TCRdb year 2020). Context from the whole study: A couple of women and a few men aged 18 to 49 years were included in the cohort. Each donor's leukapheresis produced roughly between roughly 0.85 and 10 billion PBMCs. To increase sequencing depth and limit assay-specific biases, different laboratories used diverse techniques to prepare libraries and sequence TCR repertoires. For each donor, CD4 naive and CD4 memory were each run on three plates, CD8 naive on two plates, and CD8 memory on one plate. Blood TCR repertoires of five healthy adults were deeply sequenced to estimate repertoire size and the extent of clonotype sharing between individuals.

V and J are truncated by 3 bases and 13 bases respectively, leaving an intervening sequence of 19 bases. According to the germline V gene, CDR1 reads MNHNS and CDR2 reads SASEGT. The CDR3, cysteine through phenylalanine, is 15 amino acids long. Here the CDR3 DNA is all that survives: 45 bases in frame from base 1. Comment on this clone: There is no known antigen for this receptor. No much larger clone exists at a distance of one base, and base qualities are not known.

Results and caveats for the whole study, not just this receptor: Pairwise subsampling led to the expectation that sequencing depth would affect the degree of clonotype sharing among donors. Even with the large sequencing depth, rarefaction of the sorted-subset datasets indicated that sequencing was incomplete. Sampling was restricted to blood, and TCR repertoires in tissues likely differ from the TCR repertoires found in blood. Naive subsets generally had larger estimated clonotype richness than memory subsets did. Sharing across a few donors was observed for roughly 5.4% of naive CD4, 3.5% of naive CD8, over 2% of memory CD4, and over 0.3% of memory CD8 clonotypes. Because the study included a small number of donors, the genetic and exposure-history diversity represented was limited. Compared with non-shared clonotypes, the clonotypes found in all four sorted-subset donors had higher generation probabilities.

Using the deep immunoSEQ assay, multiplex PCR amplified TCR CDR3 regions from genomic DNA. Genomic DNA extracted from each cell subset was distributed evenly over all wells of several immunoSEQ 96-well plates, and each plate served as one replicate. Each replicate PCR for sorted subsets received about 210 ng genomic DNA, equal to 30,000 or so T cell genomes. The purified libraries were quantified using a Qubit 3.0 fluorometer, sized with a Bioanalyzer 2100, and then quantified again using the KAPA Library Quantification kit. Every immunoSEQ 96-well plate was sequenced on a dedicated single-read 150-cycle Illumina NextSeq 550 flow cell. On the study's bioinformatics: Because the immunoSEQ output held only junctional sequences and lacked quality scores, the filtering could not match the filtering applied to full-length reads. Sequences were annotated with PyIR, a Python wrapper for IgBLAST v1.9, and V/J genes and CDR3 were assigned using IMGT germline references. Any read was removed if the V/J assignment was weak (E-value above 1e-6), the CDR3 was missing, or the read contained stop codons, out-of-frame junctions, or ambiguous translated residues. A V3J clonotype was defined by an identical inferred V gene, J gene, and CDR3 amino acid sequence. To compute the percentage overlap between repertoires, the number of shared unique clonotypes was divided by the size of the smaller repertoire. Richness of each repertoire was evaluated using RTK rarefaction, the Chao1 estimator, and Recon v2.1 estimates of unobserved clonotypes. Generation probabilities were computed with OLGA for all TCRbeta clonotypes obtained by the gDNA method from several donors. Held by TCRdb, this immuneACCESS table contains in-frame sequences only and omits some clones. Under half of the omission traces to an unresolved V gene where checked; the cause of the rest is unknown. V, J and clone size derive from that table, while D and trimming were established from the DNA sequence. This sample has millions of clones in its table, and over 90% of those were observed once. The ten largest clones represent 0.3% to 0.4% of the sample.

The donors were healthy, HIV-negative adults with no recently reported acute infections or vaccinations. Only Caucasian adults living in Nashville, Tennessee, USA were represented among the donors. CD4+ T cells were enriched by magnetic negative selection, after which naive cells were positively selected on CD45RA and the negative fraction was taken as the memory subset. Blood was collected by leukapheresis, and PBMCs were isolated by Ficoll-Histopaque density gradient centrifugation and then cryopreserved in liquid nitrogen vapor phase. Purity and quantity of every magnetically sorted T cell population were checked by analytical flow cytometry. Genomic DNA was isolated from each sorted fraction and quantified by UV absorbance on a Nanodrop 2000c.

The sequenced sample was naive CD4+ T cells from PBMCs. Interpreted using the paper, the cell subset or site label stands for: CD45RA+ positively selected. The chain couples TRBV6-1 to TRBJ1-6; perhaps TRBD1 is the D gene, with 6 bases matching. The clonotype originates from a man aged 18 to 29 in good health. Some clones in this sample may be carry-over from other donors' samples. The DNA sequence is as follows: TGTGCCAGCAGTGAGGTGGGACATCCCACGTCCCCCCTCCACTTT. Translated, it reads CASSEVGHPTSPLHF.